This record covers a single T cell receptor (beta chain). The antigen remains undetermined. This sample was included in a study of identifying expanded T cells in peripheral blood. Study-level points and caveats: Across healthy donors, higher total template counts meant significantly greater approximately two-week count variance.

This table comes from immunoSEQ multiplex PCR, and its TCRdb copy is limited to in-frame clones, with some not included. Of nearly 60,000 clones in the sample, roughly nine tenths were seen once. The germline V gene has CDR1 MNHEY and CDR2 SMNVEV (reference sequence). The CDR3 extends over 15 amino acids. With 6 bases clipped from V and 2 bases from J, the junction kept 9 bases outside the gene matches. The sample was blood. The genes are TRBV27 and TRBJ1-2; 7 nucleotides align to TRBD1. The sequence was obtained from a person aged 18-69 years in good health. The CDR3 here is CASSRTGPSNYGYTF. The DNA for the CDR3 is TGTGCCAGCAGCCGGACAGGCCCATCCAACTATGGCTACACCTTC.